The source of this T cell receptor beta chain is a study of shared clonotypes between healthy human individuals. Naive CD45RA+ and memory CD45RA-negative subsets were split from CD4+ cells. Concerning this clone: Its antigen is as yet unknown.

Findings of the study overall: Non-shared clonotypes had lower generation probabilities than clonotypes shared by all four sorted-subset donors. A handful of donors had 4% to 6.5% of their naive CD4 clonotypes in common. The sampled material consisted only of blood, and tissue repertoires are likely to differ.

Germline values: CDR1 SGHTS, CDR2 YDEGEE. The CDR3 extends over 14 amino acids. V was clipped by 0 bases and J by 7 bases, with 13 bases between them. The protocol was immunoSEQ multiplex PCR, while the TCRdb copy is restricted to in-frame clones and leaves out a portion. The data show about 2.3 million clones, approximately 95% seen once. Sequencing used naive CD4+ T cells from PBMCs. This sample's subset: CD45RA+ positively selected. The source is a man younger than 30 in good health. Some clones in this sample may be carry-over from other donors' samples. This rearrangement joins TRBV5-8 to TRBJ2-5; D is possibly TRBD2 (5 bases). CDR3 DNA sequence: TGTGCCAGCAGCTTGGGACGGCTCGAGGGGACCCAGTACTTC. Translation gives CASSLGRLEGTQYF.